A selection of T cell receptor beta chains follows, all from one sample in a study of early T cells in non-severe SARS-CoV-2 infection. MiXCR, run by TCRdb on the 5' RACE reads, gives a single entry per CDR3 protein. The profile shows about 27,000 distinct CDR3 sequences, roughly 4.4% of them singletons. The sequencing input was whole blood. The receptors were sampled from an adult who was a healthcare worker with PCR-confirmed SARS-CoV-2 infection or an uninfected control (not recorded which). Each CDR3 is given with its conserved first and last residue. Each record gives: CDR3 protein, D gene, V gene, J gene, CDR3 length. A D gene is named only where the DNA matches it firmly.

CASSSTGVGEKLFF	TRBD1	TRBV7-2	TRBJ1-4	14
CASSRLAEPTDTQYF	TRBD2	TRBV4-2	TRBJ2-3	15
CASSYSTGFEAFF	-	TRBV6-5	TRBJ1-1	13
CASSFSPAGRGDEQFF	-	TRBV5-1	TRBJ2-1	16
CASSWDPPSGNTIYF	-	TRBV5-6	TRBJ1-3	15
CASSPALAGGRDTQYF	TRBD2	TRBV18	TRBJ2-3	16
CASSPPTGTGELFF	-	TRBV18	TRBJ2-2	14
CASSLAHSYNEQFF	-	TRBV7-9	TRBJ2-1	14
CSVVGEVAFF	-	TRBV29-1	TRBJ1-1	10
CAISAQGQETQYF	-	TRBV10-3	TRBJ2-5	13
CATGDRPAYGYTF	TRBD1	TRBV10-3	TRBJ1-2	13
CASSYKGQGEGAEAFF	TRBD1	TRBV6-7	TRBJ1-1	16
CATSRDTGGGRQPQHF	TRBD1	TRBV15	TRBJ1-5	16
CASSFGSGGSFNEQFF	TRBD2	TRBV7-6	TRBJ2-1	16
CSATFIAGELFF	-	TRBV20-1	TRBJ2-2	12
CSVADRTYNEQFF	-	TRBV29-1	TRBJ2-1	13
CASSRDRDREQFF	TRBD1	TRBV7-7	TRBJ2-1	13
CASGLEVQGQFF	-	TRBV12-5	TRBJ2-1	12
CASSYTSGRLAKNIQYF	TRBD2	TRBV6-6	TRBJ2-4	17
CASSQDLNTEAFF	-	TRBV14	TRBJ1-1	13